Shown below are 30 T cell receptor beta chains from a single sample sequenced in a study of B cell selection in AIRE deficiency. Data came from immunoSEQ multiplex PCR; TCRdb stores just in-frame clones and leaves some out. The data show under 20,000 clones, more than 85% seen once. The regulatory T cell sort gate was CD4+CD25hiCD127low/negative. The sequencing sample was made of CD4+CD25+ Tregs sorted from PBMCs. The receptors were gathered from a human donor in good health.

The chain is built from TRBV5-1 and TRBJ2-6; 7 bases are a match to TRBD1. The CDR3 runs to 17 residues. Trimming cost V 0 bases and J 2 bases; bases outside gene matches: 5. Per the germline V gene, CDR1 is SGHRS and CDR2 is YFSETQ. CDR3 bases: TGCGCCAGCAGCTTGGGACAGGGATTCCCTGGGGCCAACGTCCTGACTTTC. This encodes CASSLGQGFPGANVLTF.

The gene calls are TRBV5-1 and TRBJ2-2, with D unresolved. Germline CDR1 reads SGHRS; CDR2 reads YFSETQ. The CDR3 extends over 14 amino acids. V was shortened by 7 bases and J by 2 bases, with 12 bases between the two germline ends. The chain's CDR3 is CASADILNTGELFF. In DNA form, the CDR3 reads TGCGCCAGCGCAGACATCCTTAACACCGGGGAGCTGTTTTTT.

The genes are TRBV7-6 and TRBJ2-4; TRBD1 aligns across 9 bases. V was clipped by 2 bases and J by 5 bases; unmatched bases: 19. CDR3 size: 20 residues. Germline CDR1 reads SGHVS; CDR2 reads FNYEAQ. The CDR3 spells CASSLYRGTGKDVSENIQYF. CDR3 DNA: TGTGCCAGCAGCTTATACCGAGGGACAGGGAAGGATGTGTCTGAAAACATTCAGTACTTC. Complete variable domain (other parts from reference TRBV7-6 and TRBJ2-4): GAGVSQSPRYKVTKRGQDVALRCDPISGHVSLYWYRQALGQGPEFLTYFNYEAQQDKSGLPNDRFSAERPEGSISTLTIQRTEQRDSAMYRCASSLYRGTGKDVSENIQYFGAGTRLSVL.

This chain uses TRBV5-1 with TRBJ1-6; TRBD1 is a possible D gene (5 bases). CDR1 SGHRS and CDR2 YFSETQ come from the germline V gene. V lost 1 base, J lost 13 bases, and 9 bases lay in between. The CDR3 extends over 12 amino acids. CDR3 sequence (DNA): TGCGCCAGCAGCTTGTTAGGGGAGCCCCTCCACTTT. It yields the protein CASSLLGEPLHF.

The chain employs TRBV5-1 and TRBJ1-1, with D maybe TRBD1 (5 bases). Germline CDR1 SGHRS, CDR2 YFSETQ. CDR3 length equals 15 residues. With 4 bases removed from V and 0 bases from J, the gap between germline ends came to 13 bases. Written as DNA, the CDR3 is TGCGCCAGCAGCCCCCGACAGACAATGAACACTGAAGCTTTCTTT. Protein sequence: CASSPRQTMNTEAFF.

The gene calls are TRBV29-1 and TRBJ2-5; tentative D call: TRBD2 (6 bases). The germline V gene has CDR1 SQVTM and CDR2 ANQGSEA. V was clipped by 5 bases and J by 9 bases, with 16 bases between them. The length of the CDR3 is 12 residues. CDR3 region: CSVRLGPLSQYF. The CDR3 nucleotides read TGCAGCGTTAGACTAGGGCCCTTGTCCCAGTACTTC.

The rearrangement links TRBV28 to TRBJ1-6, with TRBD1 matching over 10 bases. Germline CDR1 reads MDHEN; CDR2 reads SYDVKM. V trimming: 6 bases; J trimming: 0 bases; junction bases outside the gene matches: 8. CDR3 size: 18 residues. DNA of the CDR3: TGTGCCAGCAGGCGAGACAGGGGGCCTTTCTCCTATAATTCACCCCTCCACTTT. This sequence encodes CASRRDRGPFSYNSPLHF.

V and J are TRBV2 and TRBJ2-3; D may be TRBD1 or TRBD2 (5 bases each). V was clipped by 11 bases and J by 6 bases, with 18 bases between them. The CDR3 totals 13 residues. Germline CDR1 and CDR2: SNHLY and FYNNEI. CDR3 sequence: CAATRGSRDTQYF. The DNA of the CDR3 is TGTGCCGCAACTAGGGGATCTCGGGATACGCAGTATTTT.

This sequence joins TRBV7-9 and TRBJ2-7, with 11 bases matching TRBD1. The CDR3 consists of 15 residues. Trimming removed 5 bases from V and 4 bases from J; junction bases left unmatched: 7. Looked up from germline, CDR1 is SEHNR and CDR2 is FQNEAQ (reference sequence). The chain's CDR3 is CASSPTGQGGYEQYF. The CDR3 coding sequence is TGTGCCAGCAGCCCTACGGGACAGGGGGGATACGAGCAGTACTTC.

CDR3: CASSSRANEQFF. The CDR3 nucleotides read TGTGCCAGCAGCTCTAGGGCCAATGAGCAGTTCTTC. The chain recombines TRBV5-6 with TRBJ2-1; D is undetermined. CDR1 and CDR2 from the germline V gene are SGHDT and YYEEEE. V lost 3 bases and J 6 bases, leaving 7 bases between the germline ends. The CDR3 contains 12 residues.

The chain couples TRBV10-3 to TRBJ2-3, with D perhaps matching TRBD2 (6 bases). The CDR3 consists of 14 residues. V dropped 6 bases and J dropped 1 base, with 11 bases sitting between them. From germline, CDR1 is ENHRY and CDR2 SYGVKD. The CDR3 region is CAISLAGRTDTQYF. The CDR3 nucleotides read TGTGCCATCAGCCTGGCGGGACGCACAGATACGCAGTATTTT.

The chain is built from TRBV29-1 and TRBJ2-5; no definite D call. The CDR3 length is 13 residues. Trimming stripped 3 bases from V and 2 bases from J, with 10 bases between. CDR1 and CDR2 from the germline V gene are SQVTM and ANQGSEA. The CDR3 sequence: CSVEFDLQETQYF. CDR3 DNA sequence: TGCAGCGTTGAGTTCGACTTACAAGAGACCCAGTACTTC. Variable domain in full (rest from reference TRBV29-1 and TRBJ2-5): SAVISQKPSRDICQRGTSLTIQCQVDSQVTMMFWYRQQPGQSLTLIATANQGSEATYESGFVIDKFPISRPNLTFSTLTVSNMSPEDSSIYLCSVEFDLQETQYFGPGTRLLVL.

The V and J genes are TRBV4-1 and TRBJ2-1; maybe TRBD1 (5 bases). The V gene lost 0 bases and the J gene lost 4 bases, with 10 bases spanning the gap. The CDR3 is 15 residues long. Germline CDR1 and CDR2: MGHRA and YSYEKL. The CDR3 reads CASSQDQGEYNEQFF. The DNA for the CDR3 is TGCGCCAGCAGCCAAGATCAAGGGGAATACAATGAGCAGTTCTTC.

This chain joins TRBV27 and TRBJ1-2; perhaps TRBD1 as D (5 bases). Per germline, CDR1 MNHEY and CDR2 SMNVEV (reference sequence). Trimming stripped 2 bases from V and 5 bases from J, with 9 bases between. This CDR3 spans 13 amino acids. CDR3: CASSLAGTYGYTF. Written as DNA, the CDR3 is TGTGCCAGCAGTTTAGCTGGGACGTATGGCTACACCTTC.

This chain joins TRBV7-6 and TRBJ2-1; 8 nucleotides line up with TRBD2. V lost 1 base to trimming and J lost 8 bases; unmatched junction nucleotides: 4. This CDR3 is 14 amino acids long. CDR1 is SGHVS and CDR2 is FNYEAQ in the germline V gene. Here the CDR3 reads CASSLGLAYDEQFF. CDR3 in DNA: TGTGCCAGCAGCTTAGGACTAGCGTACGATGAGCAGTTCTTC. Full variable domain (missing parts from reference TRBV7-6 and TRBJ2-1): GAGVSQSPRYKVTKRGQDVALRCDPISGHVSLYWYRQALGQGPEFLTYFNYEAQQDKSGLPNDRFSAERPEGSISTLTIQRTEQRDSAMYRCASSLGLAYDEQFFGPGTRLTVL.

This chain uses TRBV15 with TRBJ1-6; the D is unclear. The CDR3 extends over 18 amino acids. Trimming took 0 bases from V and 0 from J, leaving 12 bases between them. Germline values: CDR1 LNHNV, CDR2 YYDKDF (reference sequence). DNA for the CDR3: TGTGCCACCAGCAGAGAGCCGGCACCCAGCTCCTATAATTCACCCCTCCACTTT. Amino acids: CATSREPAPSSYNSPLHF.

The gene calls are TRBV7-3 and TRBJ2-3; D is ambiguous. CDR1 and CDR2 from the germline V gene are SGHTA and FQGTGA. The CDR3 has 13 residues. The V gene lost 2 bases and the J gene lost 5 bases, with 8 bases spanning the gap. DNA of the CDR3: TGTGCCAGCAGCTTATCGACGATAGATACGCAGTATTTT. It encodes CASSLSTIDTQYF.

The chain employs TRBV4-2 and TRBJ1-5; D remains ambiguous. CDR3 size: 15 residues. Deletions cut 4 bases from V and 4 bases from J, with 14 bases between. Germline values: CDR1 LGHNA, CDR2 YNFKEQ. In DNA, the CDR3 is TGTGCCAGCAGCCGCGGGGAGGGCAGAAATCAGCCCCAGCATTTT. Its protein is CASSRGEGRNQPQHF.

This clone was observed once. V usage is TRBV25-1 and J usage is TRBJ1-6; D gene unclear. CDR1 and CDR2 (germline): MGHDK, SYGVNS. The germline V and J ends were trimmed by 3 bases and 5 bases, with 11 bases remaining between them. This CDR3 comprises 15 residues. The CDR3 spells CASSDPGRHNSPLHF. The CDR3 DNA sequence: TGTGCCAGCAGTGATCCCGGGAGACATAATTCACCCCTCCACTTT.

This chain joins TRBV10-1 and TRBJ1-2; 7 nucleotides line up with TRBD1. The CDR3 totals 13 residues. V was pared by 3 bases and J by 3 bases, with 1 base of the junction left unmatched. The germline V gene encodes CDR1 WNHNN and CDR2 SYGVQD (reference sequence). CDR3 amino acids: CASSDGTDYGYTF. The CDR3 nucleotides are TGCGCCAGCAGTGACGGGACAGACTATGGCTACACCTTC.

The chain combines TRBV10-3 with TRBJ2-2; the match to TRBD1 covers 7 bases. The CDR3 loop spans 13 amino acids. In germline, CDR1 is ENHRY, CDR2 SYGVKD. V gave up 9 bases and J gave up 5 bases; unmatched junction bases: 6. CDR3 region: CAITGAPTGELFF. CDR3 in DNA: TGTGCCATAACAGGGGCCCCTACCGGGGAGCTGTTTTTT.

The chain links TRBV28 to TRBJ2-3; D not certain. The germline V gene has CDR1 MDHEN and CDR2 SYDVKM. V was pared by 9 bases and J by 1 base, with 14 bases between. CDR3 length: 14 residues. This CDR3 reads CASGYFERTDTQYF. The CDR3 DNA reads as TGTGCCAGTGGATATTTCGAGCGCACAGATACGCAGTATTTT.

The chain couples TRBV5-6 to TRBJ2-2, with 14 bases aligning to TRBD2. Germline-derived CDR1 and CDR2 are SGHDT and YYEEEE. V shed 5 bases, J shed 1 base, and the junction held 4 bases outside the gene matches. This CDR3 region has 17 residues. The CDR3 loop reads CASSRTSGRWNTGELFF. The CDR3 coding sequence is TGTGCCAGCAGTCGGACTAGCGGGAGGTGGAACACCGGGGAGCTGTTTTTT.

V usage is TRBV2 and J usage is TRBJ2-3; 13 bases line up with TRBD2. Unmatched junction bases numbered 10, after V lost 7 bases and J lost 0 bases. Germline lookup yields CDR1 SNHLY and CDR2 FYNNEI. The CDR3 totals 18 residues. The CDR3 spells CASKRSLAGGISTDTQYF. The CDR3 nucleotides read TGTGCCAGCAAAAGGTCACTAGCGGGAGGGATTAGCACAGATACGCAGTATTTT.

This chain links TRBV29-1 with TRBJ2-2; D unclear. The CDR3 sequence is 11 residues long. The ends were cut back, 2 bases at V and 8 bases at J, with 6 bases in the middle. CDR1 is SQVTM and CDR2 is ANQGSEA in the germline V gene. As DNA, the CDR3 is TGCAGCGTTGAAAGGTCGGGGGAGCTGTTTTTT. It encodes CSVERSGELFF.

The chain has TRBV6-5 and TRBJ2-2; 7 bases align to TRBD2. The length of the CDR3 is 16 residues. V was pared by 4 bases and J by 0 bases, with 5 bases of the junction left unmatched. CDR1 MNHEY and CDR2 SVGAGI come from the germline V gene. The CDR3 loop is CASSLSSGSNTGELFF. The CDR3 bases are TGTGCCAGCAGTTTATCTAGCGGATCGAACACCGGGGAGCTGTTTTTT.

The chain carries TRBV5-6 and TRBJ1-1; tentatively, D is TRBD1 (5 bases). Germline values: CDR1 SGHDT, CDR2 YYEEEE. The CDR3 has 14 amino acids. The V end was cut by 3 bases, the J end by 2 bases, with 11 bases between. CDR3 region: CASSYLDRNTEAFF. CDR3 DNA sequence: TGTGCCAGCAGCTACCTCGACAGAAACACTGAAGCTTTCTTT.

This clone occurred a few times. The CDR3, as DNA: TGTGCCAGCAGGTATACTAGCGGGGAGTTTGAGACCCAGTACTTC. Translation gives CASRYTSGEFETQYF. The V call is TRBV28, the J call TRBJ2-5; TRBD2 matches at 10 bases. Germline assignment: CDR1 MDHEN and CDR2 SYDVKM. V shed 6 bases and J 5 bases; nucleotides not matched to a gene: 9. The CDR3 runs to 15 residues.

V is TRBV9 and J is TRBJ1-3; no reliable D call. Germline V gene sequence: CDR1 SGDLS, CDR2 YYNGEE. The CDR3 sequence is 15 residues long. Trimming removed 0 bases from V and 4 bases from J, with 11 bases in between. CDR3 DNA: TGTGCCAGCAGCGTAGATAGTGGGAAGGGAAACACCATATATTTT. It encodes CASSVDSGKGNTIYF.

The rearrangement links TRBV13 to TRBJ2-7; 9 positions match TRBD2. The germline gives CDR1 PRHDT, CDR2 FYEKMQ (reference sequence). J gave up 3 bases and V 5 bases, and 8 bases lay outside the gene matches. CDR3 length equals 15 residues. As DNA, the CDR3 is TGTGCCAGCAGCCCCTTTAGCGGGAGCCGCTACGAGCAGTACTTC. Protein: CASSPFSGSRYEQYF.